This TCR beta chain was sequenced during a study of blood T cell repertoires in COVID-19. This clone came up a few times. The V gene lost 3 bases and the J gene lost 6 bases, with 11 bases spanning the gap. The CDR3 length is 14 residues. Germline V lookup: CDR1 SGHTA, CDR2 FQGNSA. The data were produced by immunoSEQ multiplex PCR, yet TCRdb's version contains in-frame clones alone and is incomplete. The top ten clones hold 4% to 5.5% of a sample with nearly 110,000 clones, around 83% of them seen once. Sequenced material: peripheral blood. The rearrangement joins TRBV7-2 to TRBJ2-2, with TRBD1 as a possible D gene (5 bases). The receptor comes from a man in his 70s with acute or convalescent COVID-19. The CDR3 DNA follows: TGTGCCAGCAGCTTGGTGTGGGGCCCCGGGGAGCTGTTTTTT. Amino acids: CASSLVWGPGELFF.